Below, 12 T cell receptor beta chains from the same sample are listed, as sequenced in a study of blood T cell repertoires in COVID-19. The repertoire was sequenced with immunoSEQ multiplex PCR; TCRdb's copy has only in-frame clones and lacks some. The sample includes about 300,000 clones, 85% seen only once; the top ten take about 2%. The sample comprised PBMCs or T cells enriched from blood (not recorded which). The receptors derive from a woman in her thirties who had been exposed to COVID-19.

Only a few counts were recorded for this clone. This chain joins TRBV5-1 and TRBJ1-3; maybe TRBD1 (6 bases). Germline V gene lookup returns CDR1 SGHRS and CDR2 YFSETQ. V shed 0 bases and J shed 2 bases, with 9 bases lying between them. The CDR3 loop spans 15 amino acids. CDR3: CASSLGGPAGNTIYF. The CDR3 nucleotides are TGCGCCAGCAGCTTGGGGGGGCCAGCTGGAAACACCATATATTTT.

The CDR3 nucleotides are TGTGCCAGCGGGGCCACACCGAACACTGAAGCTTTCTTT. Encoded protein: CASGATPNTEAFF. The V call is TRBV2, the J call TRBJ1-1; possible D gene TRBD1, 5 bases. The CDR3 is 13 amino acids. CDR1 is SNHLY and CDR2 is FYNNEI in the germline V gene. The germline V and J ends were trimmed by 8 bases and 1 base, with 11 bases remaining between them. The complete variable domain, with remaining parts taken from reference TRBV2 and TRBJ1-1, reads EPEVTQTPSHQVTQMGQEVILRCVPISNHLYFYWYRQILGQKVEFLVSFYNNEISEKSEIFDDQFSVERPDGSNFTLKIRSTKLEDSAMYFCASGATPNTEAFFGQGTRLTVV.

The chain combines TRBV5-1 with TRBJ2-7; 7 bases are shared with TRBD2. The CDR3 has 14 residues. The germline gives CDR1 SGHRS, CDR2 YFSETQ. V shed 0 bases, J shed 6 bases, and the junction held 6 bases outside the gene matches. The DNA of the CDR3 is TGCGCCAGCAGCTTGGAAGCGGGGCGATCCGAGCAGTACTTC. The encoded protein is CASSLEAGRSEQYF.

This chain links TRBV28 with TRBJ2-1, with D possibly being TRBD2 (6 bases). Germline CDR1 is MDHEN and CDR2 is SYDVKM. V was pared by 3 bases and J by 0 bases, with 15 bases between. The length of the CDR3 is 17 residues. The CDR3 sequence: CASSFPSGWSSYNEQFF. The CDR3 region has the DNA TGTGCCAGCAGTTTTCCCAGCGGGTGGAGCTCCTACAATGAGCAGTTCTTC. Filled out from reference TRBV28 and TRBJ2-1, the complete variable domain reads DVKVTQSSRYLVKRTGEKVFLECVQDMDHENMFWYRQDPGLGLRLIYFSYDVKMKEKGDIPEGYSVSREKKERFSLILESASTNQTSMYLCASSFPSGWSSYNEQFFGPGTRLTVL.

The chain links TRBV7-9 to TRBJ2-1; 7 bases map to TRBD2. The CDR3 runs 15 residues. In germline, CDR1 is SEHNR, CDR2 FQNEAQ (reference sequence). Trimming cost V 5 bases and J 2 bases; bases outside gene matches: 6. The CDR3 is CASSPSGITYNEQFF. The DNA for the CDR3 is TGTGCCAGCAGCCCGAGCGGGATTACCTACAATGAGCAGTTCTTC.

This chain connects TRBV6-2 or TRBV6-3 to TRBJ2-2; D may be TRBD1 (5 bases). The germline gives CDR1 MNHEY, CDR2 SVGEGT. Trimming shortened V by 6 bases and J by 1 base, and 12 bases separated the two germline ends. CDR3 length: 15 residues. The CDR3 nucleotides are TGTGCCAGCAGCCTGGACATAAAGAACACCGGGGAGCTGTTTTTT. Translating it yields CASSLDIKNTGELFF.

J is TRBJ2-1 and V is TRBV5-4; 8 bases align to TRBD2. This CDR3 region has 15 residues. CDR1 and CDR2 from the germline V gene are SGHNT and YYREEE (reference sequence). The V segment lost 0 bases and the J segment 4 bases; nucleotides outside the gene matches: 3. As DNA, the CDR3 is TGTGCCAGCAGCTTGGACCAGCGGGAGTACAATGAGCAGTTCTTC. Translated: CASSLDQREYNEQFF.

In regard to this clone: The sample carries other DNA sequences with the same CDR3. This rearrangement joins TRBV4-2 to TRBJ2-5; D ambiguous. The CDR3 is made up of 13 amino acids. V was trimmed by 2 bases and J by 4 bases, leaving 8 bases between them. Germline assignment: CDR1 LGHNA and CDR2 YNFKEQ. CDR3 DNA: TGTGCCAGCAGCCAAAGTTCAGGAGAGACCCAGTACTTC. Translated: CASSQSSGETQYF.

This clone showed up just a few times. V usage is TRBV7-9 and J usage is TRBJ1-4; TRBD1 aligns across 10 bases. The CDR3 consists of 18 residues. The V gene end was trimmed by 1 base and the J gene end by 8 bases; junction bases not matched to a gene: 13. Germline-derived CDR1 and CDR2 are SEHNR and FQNEAQ (reference sequence). CDR3 sequence reads: CASSLGGTGALFGEKLFF. The CDR3 DNA is TGTGCCAGCAGCTTAGGTGGGACAGGGGCGCTCTTTGGCGAAAAACTGTTTTTT.

V usage is TRBV7-2 and J usage is TRBJ1-1; D not certain. V was clipped by 0 bases and J by 2 bases, with 10 bases between them. This CDR3 is built from 15 residues. Germline assignment: CDR1 SGHTA and CDR2 FQGNSA. CDR3 loop: CASSLAGPLNTEAFF. For the CDR3, the DNA is TGTGCCAGCAGCTTAGCTGGCCCCTTAAACACTGAAGCTTTCTTT.

The chain is built from TRBV19 and TRBJ1-2; tentative D call: TRBD1 (6 bases). V lost 3 bases and J 2 bases, leaving 10 bases between the germline ends. Germline V CDR1 and CDR2: LNHDA, SQIVND (reference sequence). The CDR3 runs 14 residues. DNA of the CDR3: TGTGCCAGTAGTATTACAGGGAAGAACTATGGCTACACCTTC. Translating it yields CASSITGKNYGYTF.

The CDR3 is CASSPRSGDEQYF. The CDR3 region has the DNA TGTGCCAGCAGCCCACGATCAGGGGACGAGCAGTACTTC. V gene TRBV9 combines with J gene TRBJ2-7; perhaps TRBD1 as D (6 bases). The V gene's germline CDR1 is SGDLS and CDR2 YYNGEE. The CDR3 has 13 amino acids. Deletions cut 4 bases from V and 5 bases from J, with 13 bases between.